Given below is one T cell receptor (beta chain) in context. It lacks a known antigen. No base quality information exists; no much larger clone differs at one position. Uninvolved adjacent lung was sampled at least 2 cm away from the tumor margin, and two independent pathologists confirmed that the tissue had no atypia. At diagnosis, peripheral blood, uninvolved tumor-adjacent lung and tumor were collected and stored as a combination of fresh-frozen and FFPE material. The CDR3, from cysteine to phenylalanine, totals 12 residues. The CDR3 DNA has 36 bases and is translated from base 1. V loses 2 bases, J loses 7 bases, and the germline ends lie 11 bases apart. For CDR1 and CDR2, the germline V gene (reference sequence) lists GTSNPN and SVGIG. The immunoSEQ Assay was used to sequence TCR beta CDR3 regions from DNA. In the paper's pipeline: T cell density was computed as TCR beta template counts normalized to usable DNA estimated by amplifying housekeeping genes. Richness was estimated using the preseqR package, with extrapolation to 400,000 templates for PBMC samples and to 120,000 templates for tissue samples. Clonality was defined as one minus Pielou's evenness. Tissue-enriched TCRs were identified by differential abundance testing using productive amino-acid clonotypes, minimum total count 5 and alpha 0.1. The Jaccard Index and the Morisita Overlap Index were used to measure how much the repertoires overlapped between compartments. GLIPH grouped TCR beta CDR3s together with public tetramer-defined viral CDR3s, and a viral motif had to include at least three viral sequences and also show V-gene enrichment. In TCRdb, the immuneACCESS table is reduced to in-frame sequences with V and J assigned. These tables do not hold every clone; where another copy was compared, an unresolved V gene accounts for under half, and the others remain unexplained. The V and J calls and clone size were taken over from that table, and D and trimming were inferred from the DNA. The table for this sample lists more than 2,000 clones; roughly 20% of them were counted only once. The ten largest clones represent roughly 9.8% of the sample.

This sample was included in a study of T cells in localized non-small cell lung cancer (dated by TCRdb to about 2020). In the study overall: Comparing tumors with uninvolved tumor-adjacent lungs, the study looked at the T cell repertoires of fewer than 250 patients with early-stage NSCLC. The cohort comprised under 250 treatment-naïve NSCLC patients with resected, localized lung tumors. Of the NSCLC patients, around 140 were male and approximately 99 were female, and the mean age was approximately 66 years.

The study at large found these results: Because the study design was exploratory, TCR variables were selected using unadjusted p-values without false-discovery rate correction. Uninvolved tumor-adjacent lung showed the highest T cell clonality, higher than tumor, which suggests more focused antigenic responses in the uninvolved tumor-adjacent lung. Longer overall survival was associated with higher blood T cell density, whereas shorter survival was associated with higher adjacent-lung clonality. A median of 57 of the top 100 tumor clones turned up in the paired uninvolved adjacent lung, and 25 to 35 of those clones also ranked among the top 100 of that same adjacent lung. Because multi-region tumor sequencing was not done, intratumor heterogeneity could not be ruled out.

This receptor was identified in a man aged 35 to 70 with stage I squamous cell lung carcinoma. This sample comprised normal lung tissue next to the tumor, obtained before any cancer treatment. The chain employs TRBV30 and TRBJ1-1, with the D segment identity uncertain. The CDR3 protein: CAWSRDGYEAFF. The DNA sequence is as follows: TGTGCCTGGAGTCGCGACGGGTATGAAGCTTTCTTT. The full variable domain, completed from the reference TRBV30 and TRBJ1-1 proteins outside the CDR3, reads SQTIHQWPATLVQPVGSPLSLECTVEGTSNPNLYWYRQAAGRGLQLLFYSVGIGQISSEVPQNLSASRPQDRQFILSSKKLLLSDSGFYLCAWSRDGYEAFFGQGTRLTVV.